This T cell receptor beta chain comes out of a study of T cells of healthy individuals. Each CDR3 protein is one row after TCRdb ran MiXCR on the 5' RACE reads. The repertoire holds just over 40,000 distinct CDR3 sequences, with roughly 4.3% as singletons. The CDR3 has 15 residues. This clonotype was found many times. The sequence was collected from a human donor in good health. The J gene is TRBJ1-5, the V gene TRBV21-1. TRBV21-1 is tagged as a pseudogene. The CDR3 region has the DNA TGTGCCAGCCCAAGAGACCACAGGAGGGGTCAGCCCCAGCATTTT. Protein sequence: CASPRDHRRGQPQHF.